Listed below are T cell receptor beta chains from one sample, sequenced in a study of technical replicates of blood from a handful of donors. Profiling relied on immunoSEQ multiplex PCR, and the TCRdb table lists in-frame clones only, not all of them. In the table there are under 8,500 clones, almost 90% of which are singletons. The sample comprised PBMCs. These receptors came from a human donor in good health. The CDR3 runs from the conserved cysteine through the conserved F or W. A D gene is named only where the DNA matches it firmly. Not all rows give a size; the values are once, few, many and, for expanded clones, a class.

D gene,V gene,J gene,clone size,CDR3 DNA,CDR3 protein
TRBD1,TRBV7-3,TRBJ2-2,few,TGTGCCAGCAGCTTACAGGGGGCAACCGGGGAGCTGTTTTTT,CASSLQGATGELFF
TRBD1,TRBV28,TRBJ1-2,NA,TGTGCCAGCACCTGGGACAGGCTAGGGAGCCCGGGCTACACCTTC,CASTWDRLGSPGYTF
TRBD2,TRBV18,TRBJ2-7,NA,TGTGCCAGCCGGGGGGAGGGCAGCGAGCAGTACTTC,CASRGEGSEQYF
TRBD1,TRBV4-2,TRBJ2-7,NA,TGTGCCAGCAGCCGGACGGACAGGGACGAGCAGTACTTC,CASSRTDRDEQYF
TRBD1,TRBV7-9,TRBJ1-5,NA,TGTGCCAGCAGCTTTGGGTCAGGGGGGAATCAGCCCCAGCATTTT,CASSFGSGGNQPQHF
NA,TRBV7-9,TRBJ2-6,NA,TGTGCCAGCAGCTCACTCAGGGGAGTTCTCTCTGGGGCCAACGTCCTGACTTTC,CASSSLRGVLSGANVLTF
NA,TRBV6-5,TRBJ2-1,NA,TGTGCCAGCGCCCGGGACTTCCACTCCTACAATGAGCAGTTCTTC,CASARDFHSYNEQFF
NA,TRBV6-1,TRBJ2-6,NA,TGTGCCAGCAGTGAATGGCAGGGGGGCCCTTACGTCCTGACTTTC,CASSEWQGGPYVLTF
TRBD2,TRBV7-2,TRBJ2-7,NA,TGTGCCAGCAGCTTAGGTGCTAGCGGGAGGGCTTACGAGCAGTACTTC,CASSLGASGRAYEQYF
NA,TRBV25-1,TRBJ2-5,NA,TGTGCCAGCAGTTCGATCCACAGCCAAGAGACCCAGTACTTC,CASSSIHSQETQYF
NA,TRBV19,TRBJ1-4,NA,TGTGCCAGTAACTCCCCCTCGGTGGTTAGTGAAAAACTGTTTTTT,CASNSPSVVSEKLFF
TRBD2,TRBV7-7,TRBJ2-1,NA,TGTGCCAGCAGCCCGCAGGGACTAGCGGGAGGAGGGGAGCAGTTCTTC,CASSPQGLAGGGEQFF
TRBD2,TRBV5-1,TRBJ2-1,NA,TGCGCCAGCAGCTGGGGACTAGCGGGACGCAATGAGCAGTTCTTC,CASSWGLAGRNEQFF
TRBD1,TRBV6-6,TRBJ2-2,few,TGTGCCAGCAGTTTGATCAGGGGGCGGGACGGGGAGCTGTTTTTT,CASSLIRGRDGELFF
TRBD2,TRBV19,TRBJ2-1,large,TGTGCCAGTAGTATAGCTAGCGGGGGCTCGGGAGGCAATGAGCAGTTCTTC,CASSIASGGSGGNEQFF
NA,TRBV6-1,TRBJ1-2,NA,TGTGCCAGCAGTACCATGGACAGAGCATTGTATGGCTACACCTTC,CASSTMDRALYGYTF